The T cell receptor beta chain described here comes from a study of blood T cell repertoires in COVID-19. Overall study context: The origin of the acute and convalescent COVID-19 samples was the United States, Italy and Spain. The analysed material was cDNA or gDNA that came from T cells, B-cell-depleted T cells, or PBMCs.

V was pared by 0 bases and J by 0 bases, with 8 bases of the junction left unmatched. This CDR3 region has 17 residues. CDR1 is MGHRA, CDR2 YSYEKL, per germline. Per the original methods: Estimation of nucleated cell counts relied on the amplification of reference gene primers. Measured with immunoSEQ multiplex PCR; TCRdb has only the in-frame clones, and not every one. That table is the source of V, J and clone size, and D and trimming were worked out from the DNA. The profile covers about 8,300 clones, with about 90% appearing a single time and around 10% taken by the ten largest. Input material: peripheral blood. This chain joins TRBV4-1 and TRBJ2-7; 7 bases are shared with TRBD1. This receptor was obtained from a human donor in a cohort sampled during active COVID-19. The CDR3 sequence: CASSQDPRGGLSYEQYF. CDR3 bases: TGCGCCAGCAGCCAAGACCCAAGAGGGGGCCTCTCCTACGAGCAGTACTTC.